These 15 T cell receptor beta chains were sequenced from one sample in a study of blood T cell repertoires in COVID-19. Assay: immunoSEQ multiplex PCR; the TCRdb copy retains only in-frame clones and omits some. The table shows some 330,000 clones, with 87% occurring only once. The sample consisted of PBMCs or T cells enriched from blood (not recorded which). These receptors were collected from a man between 35 and 55 years old in a cohort exposed to, infected with or recovered from COVID-19 (not recorded which).

This sequence joins TRBV19 and TRBJ2-7; D possibly corresponds to TRBD2 (6 bases). The length of the CDR3 is 14 residues. Germline V gives CDR1 LNHDA, CDR2 SQIVND (reference sequence). Deletions cut 3 bases from V and 1 base from J, with 10 bases between. This CDR3 reads CASSMGGNSYEQYF. CDR3 in DNA: TGTGCCAGTAGTATGGGCGGGAATTCCTACGAGCAGTACTTC.

The chain uses TRBV5-1 and TRBJ1-1; D is unresolved. Germline CDR1 reads SGHRS; CDR2 reads YFSETQ. V lost 3 bases to trimming and J lost 11 bases, with 14 bases between them. This CDR3 has 12 residues. CDR3 in amino acids: CASSSDSRRAFF. The CDR3 DNA is TGCGCCAGCAGCTCTGACTCCCGCCGGGCTTTCTTT.

The rearrangement joins TRBV2 to TRBJ1-5; TRBD1 agrees at 7 bases. The V gene end was trimmed by 7 bases and the J gene end by 2 bases; junction bases not matched to a gene: 11. This CDR3 spans 16 amino acids. CDR1 SNHLY and CDR2 FYNNEI come from the germline V gene. In DNA form, the CDR3 reads TGTGCCAGCACCGTACGACAGGGAAAGGGCAATCAGCCCCAGCATTTT. This gives the protein CASTVRQGKGNQPQHF.

The chain couples TRBV5-5 to TRBJ1-4, with TRBD1 as a possible D gene (5 bases). The V gene's germline CDR1 is SGHKS and CDR2 YYEKEE (reference sequence). This CDR3 has 14 amino acids. V was clipped by 2 bases and J by 7 bases, with 12 bases between them. DNA of the CDR3: TGTGCCAGCAGCTTCGGTGGGGCCGGTGAAAAACTGTTTTTT. It codes for CASSFGGAGEKLFF.

The V gene is TRBV2, the J gene TRBJ1-5, with D perhaps TRBD1 (6 bases). Looked up from germline, CDR1 is SNHLY and CDR2 is FYNNEI. The CDR3 is made up of 13 amino acids. V dropped 2 bases and J dropped 6 bases, with 8 bases sitting between them. The CDR3 is CASSENRAQPQHF. CDR3 nucleotide sequence: TGTGCCAGCAGTGAAAACAGGGCTCAGCCCCAGCATTTT.

The rearrangement links TRBV5-6 to TRBJ2-1, with D maybe TRBD2 (6 bases). V was cut by 3 bases and J by 0 bases, with 10 bases left in between. The CDR3 sequence is 15 residues long. The germline V gene has CDR1 SGHDT and CDR2 YYEEEE. The CDR3 DNA sequence: TGTGCCAGCAGCTCCGCTAGCGACTCCTACAATGAGCAGTTCTTC. Its protein product is CASSSASDSYNEQFF.

J is TRBJ2-7 and V is TRBV10-2; 12 bases map to TRBD1. The CDR3 is made up of 13 amino acids. Germline CDR1 and CDR2: WSHSY and SAAADI. With V trimmed by 6 bases and J by 6 bases, 3 bases remained unmatched. CDR3 residues: CASRGQGAGEQYF. CDR3 bases: TGCGCCAGCAGGGGACAGGGGGCCGGCGAGCAGTACTTC.

V is TRBV9 and J is TRBJ2-7, with 9 bases identical to TRBD1. The CDR3 is made up of 15 amino acids. CDR1 and CDR2 from the germline V gene are SGDLS and YYNGEE. The V gene end was trimmed by 3 bases and the J gene end by 3 bases; junction bases not matched to a gene: 7. CDR3 amino acids: CASSARDRENYEQYF. DNA for the CDR3: TGTGCCAGCAGCGCCCGGGACAGGGAGAACTACGAGCAGTACTTC. The entire variable domain, with the rest obtained from reference TRBV9 and TRBJ2-7, is as follows: DSGVTQTPKHLITATGQRVTLRCSPRSGDLSVYWYQQSLDQGLQFLIQYYNGEERAKGNILERFSAQQFPDLHSELNLSSLELGDSALYFCASSARDRENYEQYFGPGTRLTVT.

V and J are TRBV5-1 and TRBJ2-5; TRBD2 is a possible D gene (5 bases). The CDR3 totals 12 residues. V shed 3 bases and J shed 4 bases, with 7 bases lying between them. The germline CDR1 and CDR2 sequences are SGHRS and YFSETQ. The CDR3 is CASSSRGETQYF. CDR3 in DNA: TGCGCCAGCAGCTCCCGGGGAGAGACCCAGTACTTC.

The rearrangement joins TRBV4-1 to TRBJ2-1, with D perhaps TRBD2 (6 bases). Germline CDR1 MGHRA, CDR2 YSYEKL. The CDR3 spans 17 residues. V dropped 1 base and J dropped 5 bases, with 18 bases sitting between them. The DNA of the CDR3 is TGCGCCAGCAGCCAAGGGAGGGCCCTCATAGGCCACAATGAGCAGTTCTTC. Its translation: CASSQGRALIGHNEQFF.

This clone has only one observation. The J gene is TRBJ2-5, the V gene TRBV9; D might be TRBD1 (8 bases). Germline V gives CDR1 SGDLS, CDR2 YYNGEE. The V gene lost 3 bases and the J gene lost 4 bases, with 13 bases spanning the gap. CDR3 length: 14 residues. In DNA form, the CDR3 reads TGTGCCAGCAGCGACAGGGGGGGTTTAGAGACCCAGTACTTC. Residues: CASSDRGGLETQYF. The entire variable domain, with the rest obtained from reference TRBV9 and TRBJ2-5, is as follows: DSGVTQTPKHLITATGQRVTLRCSPRSGDLSVYWYQQSLDQGLQFLIQYYNGEERAKGNILERFSAQQFPDLHSELNLSSLELGDSALYFCASSDRGGLETQYFGPGTRLLVL.

This chain joins TRBV10-1 and TRBJ2-1, with 10 bases that match TRBD1. Unmatched junction bases numbered 8, after V lost 4 bases and J lost 8 bases. The CDR3 is 15 amino acids. Germline lookup yields CDR1 WNHNN and CDR2 SYGVQD (reference sequence). The CDR3 bases are TGCGCCAGCAGTGGTGGACAGGGGGTCGGAGATGAGCAGTTCTTC. Encoded protein: CASSGGQGVGDEQFF.

The rearrangement joins TRBV4-1 to TRBJ1-2; 8 bases line up with TRBD1. V lost 2 bases and J lost 5; bases outside the gene matches: 10. This CDR3 comprises 16 residues. Germline V gives CDR1 MGHRA, CDR2 YSYEKL. In DNA, the CDR3 is TGCGCCAGCAGCCAATTCTTCGGGACAGGACCGTATGGCTACACCTTC. This codes for CASSQFFGTGPYGYTF.

The V call is TRBV7-8, the J call TRBJ2-2; no definite D call. Trimming took 2 bases from V and 5 from J, leaving 6 bases between them. This CDR3 contains 13 residues. CDR1 and CDR2 from the germline V gene are SGHVS and FQNEAQ. In nucleotides, the CDR3 is TGTGCCAGCAGCTTATTCCCAACCGGGGAGCTGTTTTTT. Protein: CASSLFPTGELFF.

The chain is built from TRBV18 and TRBJ1-5, with a possible D match to TRBD1 (6 bases). Deletions cut 6 bases from V and 7 bases from J, with 13 bases between. The CDR3 loop spans 13 amino acids. Germline-derived CDR1 and CDR2 are KGHSH and LQKENI. The CDR3 DNA sequence: TGTGCCAGCTCCGGACAGACGGGACAGCCCCAGCATTTT. Residues: CASSGQTGQPQHF.